This T cell receptor (beta chain) derives from a study of T cell changes during pregnancy in multiple sclerosis. The method was immunoSEQ multiplex PCR; TCRdb's version includes in-frame clones alone and lacks a portion of them. The table includes 40,000 to 55,000 clones, 85% to 95% detected once. CDR3 length equals 13 residues. CDR1 is LGHNA and CDR2 is YSLEER in the germline V gene. V was clipped by 1 base and J by 5 bases, with 8 bases between them. This clonotype was obtained from a female donor with multiple sclerosis, enrolled in a pregnancy study. This specimen was CD4+ T cells from peripheral blood mononuclear cells, taken in the third trimester of pregnancy. The chain employs TRBV4-3 and TRBJ2-5; no firm D call. This CDR3 reads CASSQGSSETQYF. DNA for the CDR3: TGCGCCAGCAGCCAAGGTAGTTCGGAGACCCAGTACTTC.